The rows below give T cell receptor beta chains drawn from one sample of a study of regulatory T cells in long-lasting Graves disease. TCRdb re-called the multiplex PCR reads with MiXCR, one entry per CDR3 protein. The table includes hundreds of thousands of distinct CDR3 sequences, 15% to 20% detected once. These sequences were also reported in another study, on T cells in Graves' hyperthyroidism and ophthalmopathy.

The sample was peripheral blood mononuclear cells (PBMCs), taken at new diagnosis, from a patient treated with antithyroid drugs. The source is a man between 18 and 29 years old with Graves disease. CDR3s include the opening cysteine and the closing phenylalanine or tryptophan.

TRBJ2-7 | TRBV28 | CASTLGRARYEQYF
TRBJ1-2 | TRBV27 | CASSLSGPFNYGYTF
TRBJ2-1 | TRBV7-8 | CASSTGQGANNEQFF
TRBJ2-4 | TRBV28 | CASSFGVGNIQYF
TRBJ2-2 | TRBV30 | CAWRVYRSRGTGELFF
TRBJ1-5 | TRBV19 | CASSSPRGANQPQHF
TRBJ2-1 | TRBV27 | CASRTSGRLNEQFF
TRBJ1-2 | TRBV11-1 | CASSLVGTESHGYTF
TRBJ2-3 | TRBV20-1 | CSASLGGGDTQYF
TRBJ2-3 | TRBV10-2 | CASSDVGREGLGDTQYF
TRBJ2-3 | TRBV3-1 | CASSQDQGGTQYF
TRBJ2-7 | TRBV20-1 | CSAEGISSYEQYF
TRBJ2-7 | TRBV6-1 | CASSEEQGTSYEQYF
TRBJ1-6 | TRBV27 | CASSLSTAHADSPLHF
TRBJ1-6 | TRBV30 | CAWTDDNSPLHF
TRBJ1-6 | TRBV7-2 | CASSSRRGRTYNSPLHF
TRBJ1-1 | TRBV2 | CASRMTGMTAEAFF
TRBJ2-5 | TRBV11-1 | CASSYLTGIQETQYF
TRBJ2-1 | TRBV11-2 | CASSFRDRGQNEQFF
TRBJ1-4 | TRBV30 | CAWRDRINEKLFF
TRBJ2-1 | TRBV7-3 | CASSFLAGPYNEQFF
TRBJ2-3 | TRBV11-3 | CASSLGLAPTGSTDTQYF
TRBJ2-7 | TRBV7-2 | CASSLSHMALSGTRALYEQYF
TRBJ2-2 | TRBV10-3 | CAISPSGTGFSSGELFF
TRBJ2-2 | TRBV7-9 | CASSLRVHTGELFF
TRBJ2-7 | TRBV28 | CASGQTSYEQYF
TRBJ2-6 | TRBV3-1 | CASSQIGTRRSGANVLTF
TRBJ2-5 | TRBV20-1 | CSAGAPGGGETQYF
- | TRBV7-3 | CASSPSLGGGETQYF
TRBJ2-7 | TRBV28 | CASSFFLGTTYEQYF
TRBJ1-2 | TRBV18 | CASSPQQGNTLGYTF
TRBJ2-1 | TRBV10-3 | CAIRDRGLVDEQFF
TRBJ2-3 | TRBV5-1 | CASSLMGISSTDTQYF
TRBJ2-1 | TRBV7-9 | CASSSLGQPNNEQFF
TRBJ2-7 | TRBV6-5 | CASSYSRPDLYEQYF
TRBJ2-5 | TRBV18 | CASSPGVVQETQYF
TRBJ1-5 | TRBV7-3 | CASSLQEDQPQHF
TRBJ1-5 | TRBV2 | CAGGAGVNQPQHF
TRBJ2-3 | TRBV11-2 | CASSRLAGGPSDTQYF
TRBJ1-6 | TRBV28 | CASSRDKGSYNSPLHF
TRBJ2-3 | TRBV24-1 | CATSPGSDTQYF
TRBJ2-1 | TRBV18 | CASSPPGLAVSQQFF
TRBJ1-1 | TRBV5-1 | CASSLFQDGTEAFF
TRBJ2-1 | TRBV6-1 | CASSAYQYRDNNEQFF
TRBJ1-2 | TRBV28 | CASSLSRDGYTF
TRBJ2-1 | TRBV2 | CASSPLDRLRGDEQFF
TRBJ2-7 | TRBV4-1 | CASSHTLAGEQYF
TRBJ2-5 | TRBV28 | CASGNLLAGGETQYF
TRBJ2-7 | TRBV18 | CASSVSTIYEQYF
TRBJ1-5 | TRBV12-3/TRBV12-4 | CASSPPGQLGGEPQHF
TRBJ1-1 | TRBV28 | CASSGGGQGIMNTEAFF
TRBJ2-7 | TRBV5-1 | CASSLFASGSSYEQYF
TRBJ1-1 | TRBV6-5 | CASSYWAGDTEAFF
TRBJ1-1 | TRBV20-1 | CSASGTPRVLMNTEAFF
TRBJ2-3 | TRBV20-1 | CSAKGLAASTDTQYF